The entry that follows covers one TCR beta chain sequence. MiXCR, applied by TCRdb to the RT-PCR reads, yields one record per CDR3 protein. This sample has about 680,000 distinct CDR3 sequences, with approximately 15% found just once. This clonotype was obtained from a female donor in good health, serving as a healthy control. The material sequenced was memory CD4+ T cells from blood.

The CDR3 nucleotides are TGTGCCAGCAGCCCTACAGGGGTTCGGAACACTGAAGCTTTCTTT. Translated, it gives CASSPTGVRNTEAFF. The chain employs TRBV7-2 and TRBJ1-1; 7 bases fit TRBD1. CDR1 is SGHTA, CDR2 FQGNSA, per germline. There are 15 residues in the CDR3. With V trimmed by 5 bases and J by 1 base, 7 bases remained unmatched.